This passage covers 16 T cell receptor beta chains from one sample sequenced in a study of T cell responses to AZD1222 COVID-19 vaccine. The data were produced by immunoSEQ multiplex PCR, yet TCRdb's version contains in-frame clones alone and is incomplete. The sample consists of some 180,000 clones, around nine tenths of them appearing once. Material: peripheral blood, obtained 28 days after the second AZD1222 dose. The receptors here all came from an adult who received the AZD1222 COVID-19 vaccine.

This chain links TRBV11-3 with TRBJ2-2; TRBD2 might be the D (5 bases). Trimming left V 5 bases short and J 1 base short, with 14 bases between. The CDR3 length is 16 residues. Germline V gene lookup returns CDR1 SGHNT and CDR2 YENEEA. CDR3 sequence reads: CASSTPGKGNTGELFF. The CDR3 nucleotides read TGTGCCAGCAGCACCCCGGGGAAGGGGAACACCGGGGAGCTGTTTTTT.

This rearrangement joins TRBV5-1 to TRBJ2-1, with a tentative D call TRBD1 (6 bases). The germline gives CDR1 SGHRS, CDR2 YFSETQ. The V and J ends lost 1 base and 1 base respectively, with 6 bases between them. The length of the CDR3 is 14 residues. CDR3 loop: CASSLQGSYNEQFF. The CDR3 nucleotides are TGCGCCAGCAGCTTGCAGGGGTCCTACAATGAGCAGTTCTTC.

The DNA for the CDR3 is TGTGCCAGCAGCTTAGCGAAGGGACCCGAAGTTGGTGAGGTCGAAGGCTACACCTTC. This gives the protein CASSLAKGPEVGEVEGYTF. The chain employs TRBV7-9 and TRBJ1-2; D is perhaps TRBD1 (5 bases). Trimming removed 0 bases at V and 8 bases at J, with 28 bases between. The V gene's germline CDR1 is SEHNR and CDR2 FQNEAQ (reference sequence). The CDR3 covers 19 residues.

The chain carries TRBV5-1 and TRBJ2-6; 11 nucleotides line up with TRBD2. Trimming cost V 3 bases and J 0 bases; bases outside gene matches: 2. The CDR3 sequence is 17 residues long. CDR1 is SGHRS and CDR2 is YFSETQ in the germline V gene. CDR3 residues: CASSSGLAASGANVLTF. CDR3 sequence (DNA): TGCGCCAGCAGCTCGGGACTAGCGGCCTCTGGGGCCAACGTCCTGACTTTC.

J is TRBJ1-5 and V is TRBV19; TRBD1 aligns across 10 bases. The CDR3 sequence is 16 residues long. V dropped 5 bases and J dropped 3; count of bases not matched to a gene: 7. The germline V gene has CDR1 LNHDA and CDR2 SQIVND (reference sequence). CDR3 residues: CASSSGQGLNNQPQHF. CDR3 in DNA: TGTGCCAGTAGTTCGGGACAGGGGTTGAACAATCAGCCCCAGCATTTT.

This chain uses TRBV7-8 with TRBJ1-1; 9 bases line up with TRBD1. Germline V lookup: CDR1 SGHVS, CDR2 FQNEAQ. This CDR3 is built from 16 residues. The junction had 8 bases not matched to a gene; V was cut back by 4 bases and J by 2 bases. Here the CDR3 reads CASSSPPGQGNTEAFF. The CDR3 nucleotides read TGTGCCAGCAGCTCACCTCCGGGACAGGGTAACACTGAAGCTTTCTTT.

This rearrangement joins TRBV7-6 to TRBJ2-4; D is uncertain. The ends were cut back, 1 base at V and 0 bases at J, with 19 bases in the middle. Germline CDR1 SGHVS, CDR2 FNYEAQ. The CDR3 spans 19 residues. The CDR3 DNA is TGTGCCAGCAGCTTAGGCCCCTACAGAGAAGTTTTAGCCAAAAACATTCAGTACTTC. It is translated as CASSLGPYREVLAKNIQYF.

This clone showed up just once. The chain combines TRBV7-2 with TRBJ1-2; D might be TRBD1 (6 bases). CDR1 is SGHTA and CDR2 is FQGNSA in the germline V gene. V was clipped by 5 bases and J by 0 bases, with 13 bases between them. This CDR3 is 15 amino acids long. As DNA, the CDR3 is TGTGCCAGCAGCCCTGGAGGGGGGTCTAACTATGGCTACACCTTC. Translated, it gives CASSPGGGSNYGYTF. Full variable domain (missing parts from reference TRBV7-2 and TRBJ1-2): GAGVSQSPSNKVTEKGKDVELRCDPISGHTALYWYRQSLGQGLEFLIYFQGNSAPDKSGLPSDRFSAERTGGSVSTLTIQRTQQEDSAVYLCASSPGGGSNYGYTFGSGTRLTVV.

The chain employs TRBV7-2 and TRBJ2-3; perhaps D is TRBD1 or TRBD2 (5 bases each). Germline CDR1 and CDR2: SGHTA and FQGNSA. The V end lost 0 bases, the J end lost 3 bases, and 16 bases lay between the germline ends. This CDR3 region has 17 residues. The CDR3 sequence: CASSLAVRGAGTDTQYF. The CDR3 region has the DNA TGTGCCAGCAGCTTAGCGGTACGGGGCGCCGGAACAGATACGCAGTATTTT.

This sequence joins TRBV19 and TRBJ1-2, with a tentative D call TRBD1 (6 bases). Germline V gene data show CDR1 as LNHDA and CDR2 as SQIVND (reference sequence). There are 20 residues in the CDR3. The V gene lost 6 bases and the J gene lost 0 bases, with 29 bases spanning the gap. The CDR3 nucleotides are TGTGCCAGTAGGGCCATCCGGTATTTCAATAACAGGGAATCTAACTATGGCTACACCTTC. Its translation is CASRAIRYFNNRESNYGYTF.

V and J are TRBV2 and TRBJ2-7; D is possibly TRBD1 (5 bases). The CDR3 runs to 12 residues. V was trimmed by 1 base and J by 10 bases, leaving 11 bases between them. Germline V gene sequence: CDR1 SNHLY, CDR2 FYNNEI. DNA of the CDR3: TGTGCCAGCAGTGAAGGTCAGGGTAGACAGTACTTC. Protein product: CASSEGQGRQYF. Drawing the rest from reference TRBV2 and TRBJ2-7, the complete variable domain is EPEVTQTPSHQVTQMGQEVILRCVPISNHLYFYWYRQILGQKVEFLVSFYNNEISEKSEIFDDQFSVERPDGSNFTLKIRSTKLEDSAMYFCASSEGQGRQYFGPGTRLTVT.

The chain couples TRBV28 to TRBJ2-5; tentatively, D is TRBD2 (5 bases). In germline, CDR1 is MDHEN, CDR2 SYDVKM. CDR3 length equals 15 residues. Trimming removed 10 bases at V and 2 bases at J, with 20 bases between. CDR3 in DNA: TGTGCCACTAGTGGAGGCTGGGGAGTGCAAGAGACCCAGTACTTC. Encoded protein: CATSGGWGVQETQYF.

The CDR3 loop is CASFAGTGNLESGKLFF. The CDR3, as DNA: TGTGCCAGCTTTGCCGGGACAGGGAATTTAGAAAGCGGAAAACTGTTTTTT. The chain couples TRBV18 to TRBJ1-4, with 9 bases lining up with TRBD1. The germline gives CDR1 KGHSH, CDR2 LQKENI. Losses at the gene ends were 7 bases for V and 10 bases for J; bases not matched to a gene: 19. This CDR3 is 17 amino acids long.

The chain combines TRBV4-2 with TRBJ2-3; D is unclear. CDR1 and CDR2 from the germline V gene are LGHNA and YNFKEQ. CDR3 length equals 13 residues. V lost 0 bases and J 3 bases, leaving 4 bases between the germline ends. The CDR3 reads CASSQEGTDTQYF. In DNA form, the CDR3 reads TGTGCCAGCAGCCAAGAGGGGACAGATACGCAGTATTTT.

This chain uses TRBV25-1 with TRBJ1-2; D gene ambiguous. Germline lookup yields CDR1 MGHDK and CDR2 SYGVNS. The CDR3 has 14 amino acids. With 4 bases removed from V and 2 bases from J, the gap between germline ends came to 11 bases. CDR3 in amino acids: CASSVGQLNYGYTF. The CDR3 DNA reads as TGTGCCAGCAGTGTTGGGCAGCTCAACTATGGCTACACCTTC.

V usage is TRBV6-5 and J usage is TRBJ1-1; 8 bases fit TRBD1. In germline, CDR1 is MNHEY, CDR2 SVGAGI. Trimming cost V 4 bases and J 3 bases; bases outside gene matches: 4. This CDR3 is 14 amino acids long. As DNA, the CDR3 is TGTGCCAGCAGTTGGACAGGGATCGACACTGAAGCTTTCTTT. Translated, it gives CASSWTGIDTEAFF.